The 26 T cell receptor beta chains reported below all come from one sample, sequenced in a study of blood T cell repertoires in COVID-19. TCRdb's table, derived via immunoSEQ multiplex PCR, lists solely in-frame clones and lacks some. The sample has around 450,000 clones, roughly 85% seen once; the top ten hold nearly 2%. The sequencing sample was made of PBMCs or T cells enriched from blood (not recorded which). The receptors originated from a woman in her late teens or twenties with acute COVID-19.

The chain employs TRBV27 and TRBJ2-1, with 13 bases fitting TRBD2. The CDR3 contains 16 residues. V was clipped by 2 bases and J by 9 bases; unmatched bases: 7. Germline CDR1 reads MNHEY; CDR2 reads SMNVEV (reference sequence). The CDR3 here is CASSLRGTSGEGEQFF. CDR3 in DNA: TGTGCCAGCAGTTTACGAGGGACTAGCGGGGAGGGTGAGCAGTTCTTC.

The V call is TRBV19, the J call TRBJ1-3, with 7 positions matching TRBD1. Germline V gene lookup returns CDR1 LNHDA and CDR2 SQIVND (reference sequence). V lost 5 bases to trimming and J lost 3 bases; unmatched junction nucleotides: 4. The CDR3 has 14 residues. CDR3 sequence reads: CASSQGQLGNTIYF. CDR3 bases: TGTGCCAGTAGTCAGGGACAGCTTGGAAACACCATATATTTT.

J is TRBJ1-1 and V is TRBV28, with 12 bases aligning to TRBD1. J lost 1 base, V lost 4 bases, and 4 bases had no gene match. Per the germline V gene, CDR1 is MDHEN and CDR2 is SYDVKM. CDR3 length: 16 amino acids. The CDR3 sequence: CASSSGTGGKNTEAFF. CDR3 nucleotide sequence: TGTGCCAGCAGTTCCGGGACAGGGGGCAAGAACACTGAAGCTTTCTTT.

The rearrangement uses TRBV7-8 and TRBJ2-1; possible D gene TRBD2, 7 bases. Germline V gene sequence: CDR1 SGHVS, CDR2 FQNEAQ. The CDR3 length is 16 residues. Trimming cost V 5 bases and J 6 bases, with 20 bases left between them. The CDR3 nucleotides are TGTGCCAGCAGCCCTGATGCGGGGGCCCTACTCAATGAGCAGTTCTTC. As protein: CASSPDAGALLNEQFF.

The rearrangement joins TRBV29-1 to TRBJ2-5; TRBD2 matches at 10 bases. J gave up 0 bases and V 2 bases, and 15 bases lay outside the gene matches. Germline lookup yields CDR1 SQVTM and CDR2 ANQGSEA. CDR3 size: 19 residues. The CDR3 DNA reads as TGCAGCGTTGAACATTGGGGAGCACTAGCGGGAATATACCAAGAGACCCAGTACTTC. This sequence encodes CSVEHWGALAGIYQETQYF. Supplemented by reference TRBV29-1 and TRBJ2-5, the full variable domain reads SAVISQKPSRDICQRGTSLTIQCQVDSQVTMMFWYRQQPGQSLTLIATANQGSEATYESGFVIDKFPISRPNLTFSTLTVSNMSPEDSSIYLCSVEHWGALAGIYQETQYFGPGTRLLVL.

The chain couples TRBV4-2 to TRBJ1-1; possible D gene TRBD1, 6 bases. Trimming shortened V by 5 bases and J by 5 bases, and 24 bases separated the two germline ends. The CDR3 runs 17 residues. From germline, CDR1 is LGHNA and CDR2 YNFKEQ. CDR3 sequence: CASSDGRRGNSFTEAFF. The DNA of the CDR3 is TGTGCCAGCAGCGACGGGCGCAGGGGAAATAGTTTTACTGAAGCTTTCTTT.

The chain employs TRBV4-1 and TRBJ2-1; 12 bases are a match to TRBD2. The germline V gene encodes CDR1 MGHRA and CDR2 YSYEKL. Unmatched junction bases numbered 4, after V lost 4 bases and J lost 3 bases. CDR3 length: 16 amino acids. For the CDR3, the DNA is TGCGCCAGCAGCCCACTAGCGGGGGGTTTCTACAATGAGCAGTTCTTC. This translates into CASSPLAGGFYNEQFF.

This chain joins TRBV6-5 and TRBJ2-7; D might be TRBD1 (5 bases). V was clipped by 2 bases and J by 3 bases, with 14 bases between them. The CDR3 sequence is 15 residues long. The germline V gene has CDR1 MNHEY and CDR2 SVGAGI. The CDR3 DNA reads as TGTGCCAGCAGTTACCATAGGACAACCAGCTACGAGCAGTACTTC. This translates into CASSYHRTTSYEQYF.

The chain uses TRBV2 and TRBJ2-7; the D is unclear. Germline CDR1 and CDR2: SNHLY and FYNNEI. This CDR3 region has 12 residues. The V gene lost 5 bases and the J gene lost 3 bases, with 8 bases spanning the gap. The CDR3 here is CASSPVYYEQYF. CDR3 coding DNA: TGTGCCAGCAGTCCCGTATACTACGAGCAGTACTTC.

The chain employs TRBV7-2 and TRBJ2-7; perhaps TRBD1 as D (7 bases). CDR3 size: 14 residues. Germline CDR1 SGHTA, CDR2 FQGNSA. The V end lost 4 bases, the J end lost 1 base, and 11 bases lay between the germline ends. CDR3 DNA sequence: TGTGCCAGCAGCTCCAGGGGGGCGTCCTACGAGCAGTACTTC. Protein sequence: CASSSRGASYEQYF.

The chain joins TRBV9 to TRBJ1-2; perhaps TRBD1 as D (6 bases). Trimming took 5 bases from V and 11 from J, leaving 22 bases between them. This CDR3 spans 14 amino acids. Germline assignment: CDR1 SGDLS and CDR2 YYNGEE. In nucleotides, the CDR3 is TGTGCCAGCAGTCTCACCGGGGGGGCAGCGAAGTACACCTTC. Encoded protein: CASSLTGGAAKYTF. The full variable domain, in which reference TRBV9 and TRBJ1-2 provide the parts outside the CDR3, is DSGVTQTPKHLITATGQRVTLRCSPRSGDLSVYWYQQSLDQGLQFLIQYYNGEERAKGNILERFSAQQFPDLHSELNLSSLELGDSALYFCASSLTGGAAKYTFGSGTRLTVV.

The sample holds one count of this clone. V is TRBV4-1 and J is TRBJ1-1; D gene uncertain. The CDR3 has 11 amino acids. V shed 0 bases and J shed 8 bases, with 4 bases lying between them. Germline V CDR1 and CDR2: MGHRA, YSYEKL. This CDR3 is CASSQDREAFF. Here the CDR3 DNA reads TGCGCCAGCAGCCAAGACAGGGAAGCTTTCTTT.

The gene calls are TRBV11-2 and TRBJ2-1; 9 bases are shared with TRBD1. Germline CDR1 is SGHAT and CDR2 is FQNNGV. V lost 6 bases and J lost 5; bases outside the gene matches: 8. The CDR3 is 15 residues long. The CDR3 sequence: CASRPAGTGNNEQFF. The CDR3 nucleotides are TGTGCCAGCAGGCCCGCCGGGACAGGGAACAATGAGCAGTTCTTC. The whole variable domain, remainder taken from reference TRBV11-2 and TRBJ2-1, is EAGVAQSPRYKIIEKRQSVAFWCNPISGHATLYWYQQILGQGPKLLIQFQNNGVVDDSQLPKDRFSAERLKGVDSTLKIQPAKLEDSAVYLCASRPAGTGNNEQFFGPGTRLTVL.

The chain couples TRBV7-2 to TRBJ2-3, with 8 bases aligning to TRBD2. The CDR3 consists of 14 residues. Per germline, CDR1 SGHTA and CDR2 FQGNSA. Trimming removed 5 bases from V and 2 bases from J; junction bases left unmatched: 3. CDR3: CASSRLATTDTQYF. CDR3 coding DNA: TGTGCCAGCAGCAGACTAGCGACCACAGATACGCAGTATTTT. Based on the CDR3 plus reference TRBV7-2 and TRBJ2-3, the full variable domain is GAGVSQSPSNKVTEKGKDVELRCDPISGHTALYWYRQSLGQGLEFLIYFQGNSAPDKSGLPSDRFSAERTGGSVSTLTIQRTQQEDSAVYLCASSRLATTDTQYFGPGTRLTVL.

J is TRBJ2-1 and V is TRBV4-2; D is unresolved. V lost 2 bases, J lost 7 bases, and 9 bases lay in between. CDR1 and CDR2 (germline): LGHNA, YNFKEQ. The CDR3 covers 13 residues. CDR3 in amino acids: CASSQRAGNEQFF. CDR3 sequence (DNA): TGTGCCAGCAGCCAACGAGCTGGTAATGAGCAGTTCTTC.

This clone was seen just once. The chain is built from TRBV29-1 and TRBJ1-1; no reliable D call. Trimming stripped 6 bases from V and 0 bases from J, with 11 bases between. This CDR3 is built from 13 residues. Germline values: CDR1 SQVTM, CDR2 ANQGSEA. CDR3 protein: CSVPLSMNTEAFF. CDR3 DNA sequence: TGCAGCGTCCCGTTATCTATGAACACTGAAGCTTTCTTT.

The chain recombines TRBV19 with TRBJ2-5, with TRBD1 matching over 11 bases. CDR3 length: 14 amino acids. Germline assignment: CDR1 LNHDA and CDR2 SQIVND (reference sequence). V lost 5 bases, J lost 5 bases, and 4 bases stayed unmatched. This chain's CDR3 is CASSGQGAWETQYF. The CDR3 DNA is TGTGCCAGTAGTGGACAGGGGGCTTGGGAGACCCAGTACTTC.

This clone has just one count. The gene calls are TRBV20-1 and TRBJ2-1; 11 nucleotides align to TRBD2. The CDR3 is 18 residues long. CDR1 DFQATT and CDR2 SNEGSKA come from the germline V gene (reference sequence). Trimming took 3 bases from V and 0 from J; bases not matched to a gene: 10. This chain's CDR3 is CSASPHIAGGNSYNEQFF. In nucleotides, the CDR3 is TGCAGTGCTAGTCCGCATATAGCGGGGGGGAACTCCTACAATGAGCAGTTCTTC.

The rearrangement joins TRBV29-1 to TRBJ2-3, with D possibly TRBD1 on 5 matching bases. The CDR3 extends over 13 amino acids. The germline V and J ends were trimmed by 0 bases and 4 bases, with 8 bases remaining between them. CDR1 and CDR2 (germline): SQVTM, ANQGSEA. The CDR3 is CSVEDTGADTQYF. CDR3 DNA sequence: TGCAGCGTTGAAGACACAGGAGCAGATACGCAGTATTTT.

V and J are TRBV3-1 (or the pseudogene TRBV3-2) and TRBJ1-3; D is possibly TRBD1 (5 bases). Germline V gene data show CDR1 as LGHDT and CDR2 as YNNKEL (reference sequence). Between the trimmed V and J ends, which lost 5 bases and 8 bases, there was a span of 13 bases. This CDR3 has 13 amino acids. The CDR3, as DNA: TGTGCCAGCAGCAAACAGGTTCCAGACACCATATATTTT. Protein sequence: CASSKQVPDTIYF.

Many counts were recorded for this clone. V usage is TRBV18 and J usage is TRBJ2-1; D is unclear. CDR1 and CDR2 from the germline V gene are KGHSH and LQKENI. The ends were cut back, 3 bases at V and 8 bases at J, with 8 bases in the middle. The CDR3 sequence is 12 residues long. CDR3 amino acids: CASSPRMHEQFF. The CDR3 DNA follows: TGTGCCAGCTCACCGCGGATGCATGAGCAGTTCTTC. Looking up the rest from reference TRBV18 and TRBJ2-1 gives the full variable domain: NAGVMQNPRHLVRRRGQEARLRCSPMKGHSHVYWYRQLPEEGLKFMVYLQKENIIDESGMPKERFSAEFPKEGPSILRIQQVVRGDSAAYFCASSPRMHEQFFGPGTRLTVL.

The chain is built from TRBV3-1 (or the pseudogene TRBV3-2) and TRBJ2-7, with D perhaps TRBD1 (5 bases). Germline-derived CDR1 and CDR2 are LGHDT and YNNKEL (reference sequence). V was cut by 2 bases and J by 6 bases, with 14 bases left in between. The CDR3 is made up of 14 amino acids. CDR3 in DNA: TGTGCCAGCAGCCAAAGCCCAAGGGGTGGCGAGCAGTACTTC. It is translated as CASSQSPRGGEQYF.

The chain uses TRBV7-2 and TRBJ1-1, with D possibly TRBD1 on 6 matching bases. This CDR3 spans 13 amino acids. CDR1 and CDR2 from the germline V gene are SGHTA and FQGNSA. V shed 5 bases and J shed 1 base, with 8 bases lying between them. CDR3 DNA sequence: TGTGCCAGCAGCCAGACAGGGAACACTGAAGCTTTCTTT. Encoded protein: CASSQTGNTEAFF.

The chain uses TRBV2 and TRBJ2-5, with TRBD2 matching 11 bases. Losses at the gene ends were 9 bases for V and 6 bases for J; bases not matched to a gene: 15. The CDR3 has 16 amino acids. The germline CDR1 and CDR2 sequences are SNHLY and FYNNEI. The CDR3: CARTELAGGPGKTQYF. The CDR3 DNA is TGTGCCAGAACAGAATTAGCGGGAGGGCCGGGTAAGACCCAGTACTTC. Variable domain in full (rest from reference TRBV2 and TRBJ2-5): EPEVTQTPSHQVTQMGQEVILRCVPISNHLYFYWYRQILGQKVEFLVSFYNNEISEKSEIFDDQFSVERPDGSNFTLKIRSTKLEDSAMYFCARTELAGGPGKTQYFGPGTRLLVL.

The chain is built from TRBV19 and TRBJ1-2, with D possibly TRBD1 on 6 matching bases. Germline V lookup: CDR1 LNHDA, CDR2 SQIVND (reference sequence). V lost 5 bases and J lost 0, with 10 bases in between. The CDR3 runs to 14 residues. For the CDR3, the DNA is TGTGCCAGTAGTCCGACAGGAACTAACTATGGCTACACCTTC. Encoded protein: CASSPTGTNYGYTF.

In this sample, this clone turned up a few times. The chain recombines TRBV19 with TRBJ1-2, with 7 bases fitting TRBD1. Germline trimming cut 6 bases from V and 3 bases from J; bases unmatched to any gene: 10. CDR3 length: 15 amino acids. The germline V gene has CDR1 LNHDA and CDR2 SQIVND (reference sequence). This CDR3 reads CASRFKGADDYGYTF. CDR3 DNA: TGTGCCAGTAGATTCAAGGGGGCGGACGACTATGGCTACACCTTC. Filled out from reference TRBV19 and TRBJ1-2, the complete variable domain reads DGGITQSPKYLFRKEGQNVTLSCEQNLNHDAMYWYRQDPGQGLRLIYYSQIVNDFQKGDIAEGYSVSREKKESFPLTVTSAQKNPTAFYLCASRFKGADDYGYTFGSGTRLTVV.